These T cell receptor beta chains were read from a single sample in a study of blood T cell repertoires in COVID-19. Sequencing used immunoSEQ multiplex PCR; TCRdb keeps in-frame clones, though not all of them. The sample holds tens of thousands of clones; 80% to 95% are singletons and the top ten take 6.5% to 8.5%. Sequencing input: peripheral blood. Receptors originate from a young man with COVID-19, enrolled during active disease. Both conserved end residues are trimmed from each CDR3. The order of the fields is J gene, V gene, CDR3 protein.

TRBJ2-1	TRBV28	ASSVPASGINEQF
TRBJ2-1	TRBV7-9	ASSFGTGGREQF
TRBJ2-2	TRBV5-1	ASSFSGELF
TRBJ2-2	TRBV7-2	ASTVAGGLTGELF
TRBJ2-7	TRBV5-1	ASSGTGGLTYEQY
TRBJ2-6	TRBV7-8	ASSPPGTGANVLT
TRBJ1-5	TRBV28	ATCGGEPIQPQH
TRBJ2-1	TRBV7-3	ASSLRLAGSNEQF
TRBJ2-7	TRBV6-5	ASSYSGTGAGEQY
TRBJ1-1	TRBV19	ASSLTGWNTEAF
TRBJ1-2	TRBV27	ASSLSSSDRGQGYT
TRBJ2-3	TRBV19	ASSVLAGVGTDTQY
TRBJ2-2	TRBV9	ASSPRTVNTGELF
TRBJ1-2	TRBV5-6	ASSFQGYYGYT
TRBJ2-3	TRBV28	ASSLGAGVGDTQY
TRBJ1-2	TRBV25-1	ASSEGAAGRYT
TRBJ2-2	TRBV30	AWRKLANTGELF
TRBJ1-1	TRBV6-6	ASSLWRTDPEAF
TRBJ2-7	TRBV5-4	ASSSRDRGGYEQY
TRBJ2-7	TRBV6-6	ASSPRTSGSHEQY
TRBJ2-2	TRBV9	ASSAGQGLTGELF
TRBJ2-5	TRBV2	ASPNGPSGQETQY
TRBJ2-7	TRBV28	ASSFSSGLAESSYEQY
TRBJ2-3	TRBV4-1	ASSRLGTPQATQY
TRBJ2-5	TRBV19	ASSMLGGQETQY
TRBJ2-2	TRBV5-1	ASSPPGGLSGELF
TRBJ2-7	TRBV29-1	SVEKSGTGGFEQY
TRBJ2-7	TRBV18	ASSPGAGGSYEQY
TRBJ2-7	TRBV7-9	ASSPTGAPFYEQY
TRBJ1-5	TRBV10-1	ASSSPRGPGQPQH